This TCR beta chain was sequenced during a study of CD8 T cells in Susac syndrome. Study results and caveats: Individuals included in the TCR sequencing and HLA analysis were acknowledged by the study to be relatively few in number.

Peripheral blood CD8+ and CD4+ T cells were profiled by TCR beta sequencing. TEMRA cells were FACS-enriched, and CD8+ and CD4+ T cells were isolated negatively. Of note for this clonotype: What it binds is not known.

Reverse transcription of about 0.45 to 1 ug RNA used random hexamers. Amplification of TCR beta CDR3 spanned 54 Vbeta and 13 Jbeta via immunoSEQ multiplex PCR. In TCRdb, the immunoSEQ multiplex PCR reads were re-called with MiXCR into one record per CDR3 protein. The profile covers roughly 160,000 distinct CDR3 sequences, with around 94% appearing a single time and roughly 0.14% taken by the ten largest. This clonotype was sampled from a human donor in good health. The sample comprised CD4+ T cells from PBMCs.

The DNA of the CDR3 is TGTGCCAGCAGCCAACTGAATATCAACTACGAGCAGTACTTC. It translates to CASSQLNINYEQYF. The gene calls are TRBV3-1 and TRBJ2-7; D gene unclear. Trimming removed 2 bases from V and 3 bases from J, with 11 bases in between. The CDR3 extends over 14 amino acids. Per germline, CDR1 LGHDT and CDR2 YNNKEL (reference sequence).